Listed here are 22 T cell receptor beta chains from one sample, sequenced in a study of regulatory T cells in long-lasting Graves disease. As to time point: persistent/refractory GD, antithyroid drugs over 5 years with positive TRAb. PBMC RNA was the source of the TCR library. Both iRepertoire HTBI primers and Arm-PCR of CDR3 regions were used to build the TCR beta libraries. TCRdb re-analysed the multiplex PCR reads in MiXCR, keeping a single row per CDR3 protein. The data show more than 350,000 distinct CDR3 sequences, around 20% seen once. The source material was peripheral blood mononuclear cells (PBMCs), sampled when the disease was refractory, from a patient treated with antithyroid drugs. The receptors stem from a female donor with Graves disease.

The V call is TRBV6-2 or TRBV6-3, the J call TRBJ1-1; no clear D gene. Germline V lookup: CDR1 MNHEY, CDR2 SVGEGT. Trimming left V 8 bases short and J 1 base short, with 14 bases between. This CDR3 is built from 14 residues. The CDR3 loop reads CASGSEQTNTEAFF. The DNA of the CDR3 is TGTGCCAGCGGTTCGGAGCAGACGAACACTGAAGCTTTCTTT.

The rearrangement links TRBV27 to TRBJ1-5, with D unresolved. V shed 0 bases and J shed 2 bases, with 11 bases lying between them. The CDR3 totals 16 residues. Germline V gene sequence: CDR1 MNHEY, CDR2 SMNVEV (reference sequence). The CDR3 region has the DNA TGTGCCAGCAGTTTATCGGCGGCGGTCGGCAATCAGCCCCAGCATTTT. Its translation is CASSLSAAVGNQPQHF.

This clonotype appeared a few times. The chain carries TRBV6-1 and TRBJ1-5, with 12 bases identical to TRBD1. This CDR3 is 15 amino acids long. Germline V gene data show CDR1 as MNHNS and CDR2 as SASEGT. Germline trimming cut 6 bases from V and 5 bases from J; bases unmatched to any gene: 5. CDR3 nucleotides: TGTGCCAGCAGGAAGGGACAGGGGGCCTATCAGCCCCAGCATTTT. Its translation: CASRKGQGAYQPQHF.

This clonotype was recorded at least ten times. The chain couples TRBV28 to TRBJ1-4, with 7 positions matching TRBD1. The CDR3 has 14 amino acids. Germline values: CDR1 MDHEN, CDR2 SYDVKM. The junction had 8 bases not matched to a gene; V was cut back by 6 bases and J by 7 bases. The CDR3 sequence: CASSMYRGREKLFF. The CDR3 DNA reads TGTGCCAGCAGCATGTACAGGGGTCGTGAAAAACTGTTTTTT.

This clonotype has at least ten counts. The junction differs from germline at one of its ends, possibly a read error. The J gene is TRBJ1-6, the V gene TRBV27; D is undetermined. Germline V gene data show CDR1 as MNHEY and CDR2 as SMNVEV (reference sequence). The CDR3 is 15 residues long. The DNA for the CDR3 is TGTGCCAGCAGCCCTGCCCGAGTGGATAAATCACCCCTCCACTTT. It specifies CASSPARVDKSPLHF.

The gene calls are TRBV6-1 and TRBJ2-7; D is ambiguous. Trimming removed 5 bases at V and 6 bases at J, with 8 bases between. Germline values: CDR1 MNHNS, CDR2 SASEGT. The CDR3 covers 11 residues. CDR3 loop: CASSLYVEQYF. In DNA, the CDR3 is TGTGCCAGCAGTCTCTACGTCGAGCAGTACTTC.

The chain carries TRBV7-9 and TRBJ2-5; 7 bases fit TRBD1. This CDR3 contains 15 residues. Germline V gives CDR1 SEHNR, CDR2 FQNEAQ (reference sequence). Trimming removed 4 bases from V and 1 base from J; junction bases left unmatched: 6. The CDR3 here is CASSSVGQSQETQYF. The DNA of the CDR3 is TGTGCCAGCAGCTCCGTGGGACAGAGCCAAGAGACCCAGTACTTC.

This clonotype has at least ten counts. This sequence joins TRBV7-2 and TRBJ1-1; 9 nucleotides agree with TRBD1. Trimming removed 5 bases from V and 7 bases from J; junction bases left unmatched: 5. CDR1 and CDR2 from the germline V gene are SGHTA and FQGNSA. This CDR3 has 13 residues. CDR3 amino acids: CASSTTGGSEAFF. DNA for the CDR3: TGTGCCAGCAGCACAACAGGGGGCAGTGAAGCTTTCTTT.

This clonotype was detected ten times or more. The chain couples TRBV3-1 to TRBJ1-5; D call uncertain. Germline lookup yields CDR1 LGHDT and CDR2 YNNKEL (reference sequence). Trimming stripped 3 bases from V and 4 bases from J, with 7 bases between. This CDR3 spans 13 amino acids. CDR3 bases: TGTGCCAGCAGCCAGGCGGCAAATCAGCCCCAGCATTTT. Encoded protein: CASSQAANQPQHF.

This clonotype showed up many times. The V and J genes are TRBV2 and TRBJ2-5, with TRBD1 as a possible D gene (8 bases). The CDR3 has 14 amino acids. In germline, CDR1 is SNHLY, CDR2 FYNNEI. With 4 bases removed from V and 3 bases from J, the gap between germline ends came to 12 bases. Here the CDR3 reads CASSGTGREETQYF. The DNA of the CDR3 is TGTGCCAGCAGTGGGACAGGGAGGGAAGAGACCCAGTACTTC.

At least ten counts were recorded for this clonotype. This chain connects TRBV28 to TRBJ2-7, with 11 bases aligning to TRBD2. The V and J ends lost 4 bases and 6 bases, in that order; junction bases with no gene match: 5. Germline CDR1 MDHEN, CDR2 SYDVKM. The CDR3 is made up of 14 amino acids. For the CDR3, the DNA is TGTGCCAGCAGTTCACATAGCGGGAGGGTCGAGCAGTACTTC. This codes for CASSSHSGRVEQYF.

The chain is built from TRBV4-1 and TRBJ1-4; D not resolved. With 4 bases removed from V and 0 bases from J, the gap between germline ends came to 15 bases. In germline, CDR1 is MGHRA, CDR2 YSYEKL. This CDR3 has 17 residues. The CDR3 reads CASSPEGGPSTNEKLFF. The CDR3, as DNA: TGCGCCAGCAGCCCAGAAGGCGGACCTTCAACTAATGAAAAACTGTTTTTT.

In this sample, this clonotype turned up many times. This chain uses TRBV27 with TRBJ2-7, with 7 bases aligning to TRBD2. CDR1 MNHEY and CDR2 SMNVEV come from the germline V gene (reference sequence). The CDR3 totals 19 residues. With V trimmed by 5 bases and J by 2 bases, 21 bases remained unmatched. The CDR3 region has the DNA TGTGCCAGCAGTAAAAGAAGTACTACCGGGACTACGTCAACCTACGAGCAGTACTTC. Protein sequence: CASSKRSTTGTTSTYEQYF.

The chain is built from TRBV28 and TRBJ1-2; no definite D call. This CDR3 comprises 15 residues. Germline-derived CDR1 and CDR2 are MDHEN and SYDVKM. Trimming took 6 bases from V and 4 from J, leaving 18 bases between them. The CDR3: CASSLRGRSRYGYTF. The CDR3 bases are TGTGCCAGCAGCCTTCGAGGGAGGAGCCGCTATGGCTACACCTTC.

This clonotype was detected ten times or more. This chain uses TRBV2 with TRBJ1-4; 7 bases map to TRBD1. CDR3 size: 15 residues. Germline CDR1 is SNHLY and CDR2 is FYNNEI. The trim removed 6 bases at V and 3 bases at J, leaving 7 bases unmatched. Here the CDR3 reads CASRTEGAANEKLFF. The CDR3 DNA sequence: TGTGCCAGCAGGACGGAGGGGGCTGCTAATGAAAAACTGTTTTTT.

This clonotype has a handful of counts. A much larger clone differs from this one at a single base, so this may be a read error. The chain combines TRBV12-3 or TRBV12-4 with TRBJ1-6; D remains unclear. The CDR3 covers 15 residues. The CDR3: CASSLVSGPNSPPHF. DNA of the CDR3: TGTGCCAGCAGTTTAGTATCGGGCCCGAATTCACCCCCCCACTTT.

V gene TRBV20-1 combines with J gene TRBJ2-7; 12 bases match TRBD2. The CDR3 is made up of 16 amino acids. The trim removed 4 bases at V and 0 bases at J, leaving 7 bases unmatched. Germline values: CDR1 DFQATT, CDR2 SNEGSKA (reference sequence). The CDR3 is CSATGTSGLSSYEQYF. The DNA of the CDR3 is TGCAGTGCTACCGGGACTAGCGGGTTGAGCTCCTACGAGCAGTACTTC.

The V call is TRBV20-1, the J call TRBJ2-7; D call uncertain. The ends were cut back, 3 bases at V and 3 bases at J, with 21 bases in the middle. From germline, CDR1 is DFQATT and CDR2 SNEGSKA (reference sequence). CDR3 length equals 16 residues. The CDR3 region is CSASPRAAVVDYEQYF. DNA for the CDR3: TGCAGTGCTAGCCCAAGGGCGGCAGTCGTAGACTACGAGCAGTACTTC.

The chain employs TRBV3-1 and TRBJ1-1; possible D gene TRBD1, 6 bases. Per germline, CDR1 LGHDT and CDR2 YNNKEL (reference sequence). Trimming shortened V by 4 bases and J by 7 bases, and 10 bases separated the two germline ends. The CDR3 runs 12 residues. CDR3 region: CASSLGTFEAFF. The CDR3 coding sequence is TGTGCCAGCAGCCTTGGGACATTTGAAGCTTTCTTT.

This clonotype was observed at least ten times. The rearrangement uses TRBV28 and TRBJ1-6; D is uncertain. V dropped 6 bases and J dropped 7 bases, with 19 bases sitting between them. The CDR3 sequence is 16 residues long. The germline gives CDR1 MDHEN, CDR2 SYDVKM. CDR3 coding DNA: TGTGCCAGCAGCCGCGGGAGGGCAGAGCAAAATTCACCCCTCCACTTT. Encoded protein: CASSRGRAEQNSPLHF.

This clonotype was found many times. The chain joins TRBV27 to TRBJ2-7; D could derive from TRBD1 or TRBD2 (5 bases each). V lost 6 bases and J 3 bases, leaving 15 bases between the germline ends. Per germline, CDR1 MNHEY and CDR2 SMNVEV (reference sequence). The CDR3 extends over 14 amino acids. Written as DNA, the CDR3 is TGTGCCAGCAGGGTGAGAGGGGCCGGCTACGAGCAGTACTTC. As protein: CASRVRGAGYEQYF.

The rearrangement links TRBV12-3 or TRBV12-4 to TRBJ2-7, with 8 bases identical to TRBD1. The V segment lost 3 bases and the J segment 5 bases; nucleotides outside the gene matches: 9. The CDR3 sequence is 15 residues long. The CDR3 nucleotides read TGTGCCAGCAGTTTTAGGATTACAGGGGGTGACGAGCAGTACTTC. It yields the protein CASSFRITGGDEQYF.